This is a list of T cell receptor beta chains from one sample in a study of Graves' ophthalmopathy and Graves' hyperthyroidism. TCRdb re-derived calls from the multiplex PCR reads in MiXCR, one entry per CDR3 protein. The sample has approximately 480,000 distinct CDR3 sequences; around an eighth are singletons. The sample taken for sequencing was blood. All receptors derive from a woman younger than 45 with Graves' ophthalmopathy. Each CDR3 is given with its conserved first and last residue. The order of the fields is CDR3 DNA, CDR3 protein, V gene, D gene, clone size, J gene. The D gene is left open where the match is weak. Clone size is stated in some rows and not others, as once, few, many or a class when expanded.

TGCGCCAGCAGCTTCTGGGACCTCAACTATGGCTACACCTTC	CASSFWDLNYGYTF	TRBV5-1	NA	many	TRBJ1-2
TGTGCCAGCAGCCCTACGTCGGGGACCCACCGTGGGAACGAGCAGTACTTC	CASSPTSGTHRGNEQYF	TRBV6-1	NA	many	TRBJ2-7
TGTGCCAGCAGTGCCCGAGGGCGCGGCGGGGAGCTGTTTTTT	CASSARGRGGELFF	TRBV6-1	NA	many	TRBJ2-2
TGTGCCAGCAGTTACTCGAAGCAGGGTGACACTGAAGCTTTCTTT	CASSYSKQGDTEAFF	TRBV6-5	NA	many	TRBJ1-1
TGCGCCAGCAGCCAAGGGTTGGGAAATCAGCCCCAGCATTTT	CASSQGLGNQPQHF	TRBV4-1	NA	many	TRBJ1-5
TGTGCCTGGAGTAACGGGGAGAGGAACGAGCAGTACTTC	CAWSNGERNEQYF	TRBV30	NA	few	TRBJ2-7
TGCGCCAGCAGCCAAGGGGACATAAACTATGGCTACACCTTC	CASSQGDINYGYTF	TRBV4-1	NA	NA	TRBJ1-2
TGTGCCACCAGCAGAGATTTCCGGGCTTTCTTT	CATSRDFRAFF	TRBV15	NA	many	TRBJ1-1
TGTGCCAGCAGTCCCCAGAGTCCCGGGACAGGGTCGGAAGCTTTCTTT	CASSPQSPGTGSEAFF	TRBV12-3/TRBV12-4	TRBD1	many	TRBJ1-1
TGTGCCAGCAGCTTAGCGGGACAGAGGCCCTATGGCTACACCTTC	CASSLAGQRPYGYTF	TRBV7-8	TRBD1	few	TRBJ1-2
TGTGCCAGCAGCTTAGTGGCGGACGAGCAGTACTTC	CASSLVADEQYF	TRBV7-9	NA	many	TRBJ2-7
TGTGCCAGCAGCCCCACGGCCGGGGGGCGAACTAACTATGGCTACACCTTC	CASSPTAGGRTNYGYTF	TRBV9	NA	NA	TRBJ1-2
TGTGCCACCAGTGGTGGTGGGGATGAAGCTTTCTTT	CATSGGGDEAFF	TRBV24-1	NA	many	TRBJ1-1
TGTGCCAGCAGCCGTACACGTTTAAGCACTGAAGCTTTCTTT	CASSRTRLSTEAFF	TRBV7-2	NA	many	TRBJ1-1
TGTGCCAGCAGCTTAGTATATGACACCGGGGAGCTGTTTTTT	CASSLVYDTGELFF	TRBV11-2	NA	NA	TRBJ2-2
TGTGCCAGCAAAGACTCCGGGACAGGGGGCGTCTCTGGGGCCAACGTCCTGACTTTC	CASKDSGTGGVSGANVLTF	TRBV6-4	TRBD1	NA	TRBJ2-6
TGTGCCAGCAGTTCCTACGGGGTTCTGGGACAGCCCCAGCATTTT	CASSSYGVLGQPQHF	TRBV6-5	NA	many	TRBJ1-5
TGCGCCAGCAGCCCCGGGACATCCGGGGAGACCCAGTACTTC	CASSPGTSGETQYF	TRBV5-1	NA	many	TRBJ2-5
TGCAGCGCTAAGGACGGGAGCTCCTACGAGCAGTACTTC	CSAKDGSSYEQYF	TRBV20-1	NA	many	TRBJ2-7